This passage covers 26 T cell receptor beta chains from one sample sequenced in a study of cytomegalovirus exposure and HLA in healthy donors. Using immunoSEQ multiplex PCR, the repertoire was profiled, and TCRdb retains in-frame clones only, with some absent. The data contain 150,000 to 200,000 clones, approximately 81% of them singletons. Sequences were obtained from PBMCs. The receptors come from a man younger than 35 in good health and CMV-seropositive.

This clone was counted between two and nine times. This chain connects TRBV9 to TRBJ2-1; 8 bases are a match to TRBD1. The CDR3 consists of 15 residues. Germline V gene data show CDR1 as SGDLS and CDR2 as YYNGEE. Losses at the gene ends were 0 bases for V and 8 bases for J; bases not matched to a gene: 7. DNA of the CDR3: TGTGCCAGCAGCGTAGCAGGACAGGGTTCGTATGAGCAGTTCTTC. It specifies CASSVAGQGSYEQFF. Based on the CDR3 plus reference TRBV9 and TRBJ2-1, the full variable domain is DSGVTQTPKHLITATGQRVTLRCSPRSGDLSVYWYQQSLDQGLQFLIQYYNGEERAKGNILERFSAQQFPDLHSELNLSSLELGDSALYFCASSVAGQGSYEQFFGPGTRLTVL.

The chain employs TRBV28 and TRBJ1-3; 8 nucleotides line up with TRBD1. The germline V gene has CDR1 MDHEN and CDR2 SYDVKM. V gave up 3 bases and J gave up 2 bases; unmatched junction bases: 6. There are 16 residues in the CDR3. The CDR3 region is CASSFERTGTGNTIYF. The CDR3 nucleotides read TGTGCCAGCAGTTTCGAGAGGACAGGGACTGGAAACACCATATATTTT.

The chain has TRBV28 and TRBJ2-7; D may be TRBD1 (6 bases). This CDR3 has 14 residues. Germline CDR1 MDHEN, CDR2 SYDVKM. V was clipped by 5 bases and J by 1 base, with 12 bases between them. The CDR3 region is CASSPPRGSYEQYF. The CDR3 bases are TGTGCCAGCAGTCCCCCAAGGGGGTCCTACGAGCAGTACTTC.

This clone was detected many times. The rearrangement uses TRBV2 and TRBJ2-7; tentative D call: TRBD1 (7 bases). Germline assignment: CDR1 SNHLY and CDR2 FYNNEI. This CDR3 region has 15 residues. Trimming left V 4 bases short and J 2 bases short, with 15 bases between. CDR3 protein: CASSGGGTVTYEQYF. The CDR3, as DNA: TGTGCCAGCAGTGGAGGGGGGACAGTCACCTACGAGCAGTACTTC.

The V and J genes are TRBV7-9 and TRBJ2-1, with 12 bases aligning to TRBD2. The V and J ends lost 1 base and 6 bases, in that order; junction bases with no gene match: 4. This CDR3 comprises 16 residues. Germline values: CDR1 SEHNR, CDR2 FQNEAQ (reference sequence). CDR3 loop: CASSLGGTSGFNEQFF. The CDR3 DNA reads as TGTGCCAGCAGCTTAGGGGGGACTAGCGGGTTCAATGAGCAGTTCTTC.

This clone was detected only once. This chain links TRBV19 with TRBJ2-1, with TRBD2 matching 7 bases. V lost 4 bases, J lost 5 bases, and 11 bases stayed unmatched. The CDR3 spans 16 residues. The germline CDR1 and CDR2 sequences are LNHDA and SQIVND (reference sequence). The CDR3 nucleotides are TGTGCCAGTAGTAGGGTGGCTAGCGGATCCCACAATGAGCAGTTCTTC. Residues: CASSRVASGSHNEQFF. The entire variable domain, with the rest obtained from reference TRBV19 and TRBJ2-1, is as follows: DGGITQSPKYLFRKEGQNVTLSCEQNLNHDAMYWYRQDPGQGLRLIYYSQIVNDFQKGDIAEGYSVSREKKESFPLTVTSAQKNPTAFYLCASSRVASGSHNEQFFGPGTRLTVL.

The V gene is TRBV28, the J gene TRBJ2-7; no clear D gene. Germline CDR1 and CDR2: MDHEN and SYDVKM. V was pared by 5 bases and J by 0 bases, with 8 bases between. The CDR3 has 13 amino acids. CDR3 DNA: TGTGCCAGCAGTACTCTTAGCTCCTACGAGCAGTACTTC. This encodes CASSTLSSYEQYF.

The chain joins TRBV5-1 to TRBJ2-1, with TRBD2 matching 12 bases. This CDR3 region has 17 residues. Germline V gene sequence: CDR1 SGHRS, CDR2 YFSETQ. The junction had 5 bases not matched to a gene; V was cut back by 4 bases and J by 0 bases. The CDR3 here is CASSPRTSGTSYNEQFF. As DNA, the CDR3 is TGCGCCAGCAGCCCCCGGACTAGCGGGACCTCCTACAATGAGCAGTTCTTC. Full variable domain (outside the CDR3, taken from reference TRBV5-1 and TRBJ2-1): KAGVTQTPRYLIKTRGQQVTLSCSPISGHRSVSWYQQTPGQGLQFLFEYFSETQRNKGNFPGRFSGRQFSNSRSEMNVSTLELGDSALYLCASSPRTSGTSYNEQFFGPGTRLTVL.

The chain combines TRBV18 with TRBJ2-7; D is perhaps TRBD1 (5 bases). Germline V CDR1 and CDR2: KGHSH, LQKENI. V lost 5 bases, J lost 3 bases, and 11 bases lay in between. The CDR3 has 13 amino acids. In nucleotides, the CDR3 is TGTGCCAGCTCATCGACAGCCGACTACGAGCAGTACTTC. This translates into CASSSTADYEQYF.

The chain has TRBV28 and TRBJ1-5; 7 bases map to TRBD1. The V gene end was trimmed by 3 bases and the J gene end by 4 bases; junction bases not matched to a gene: 6. Germline loops: CDR1 MDHEN, CDR2 SYDVKM. The CDR3 is 15 amino acids. The CDR3 sequence: CASSLGRGINQPQHF. The CDR3 DNA sequence: TGTGCCAGCAGTTTGGGCAGGGGGATAAATCAGCCCCAGCATTTT.

Concerning this clone: At one end, the junction sequence differs from germline, possibly due to a read error. The chain joins TRBV28 to TRBJ2-3; 8 positions match TRBD2. This CDR3 has 16 residues. Germline lookup yields CDR1 MDHEN and CDR2 SYDVKM. CDR3: CASSTGTREPTYTQYF. CDR3 coding DNA: TGTGCCAGTAGTACCGGGACTAGGGAACCCACATATACGCAGTATTTT.

The chain employs TRBV11-2 and TRBJ1-1; D is ambiguous. The germline V gene has CDR1 SGHAT and CDR2 FQNNGV. The V end lost 5 bases, the J end lost 2 bases, and 6 bases lay between the germline ends. The CDR3 is 12 amino acids. CDR3 protein: CASSHFNTEAFF. CDR3 DNA sequence: TGTGCCAGCAGCCATTTTAACACTGAAGCTTTCTTT.

The chain joins TRBV30 to TRBJ2-7; 8 bases line up with TRBD2. This CDR3 region has 12 residues. J was trimmed by 1 base and V by 4 bases; bases with no gene match: 0. CDR1 and CDR2 from the germline V gene are GTSNPN and SVGIG (reference sequence). CDR3 loop: CAWKRGSYEQYF. CDR3 DNA sequence: TGTGCCTGGAAGCGGGGGTCCTACGAGCAGTACTTC. Drawing the rest from reference TRBV30 and TRBJ2-7, the complete variable domain is SQTIHQWPATLVQPVGSPLSLECTVEGTSNPNLYWYRQAAGRGLQLLFYSVGIGQISSEVPQNLSASRPQDRQFILSSKKLLLSDSGFYLCAWKRGSYEQYFGPGTRLTVT.

The chain combines TRBV19 with TRBJ2-3, with D possibly TRBD1 on 5 matching bases. Trimming took off 5 bases at V and 6 bases at J, with 12 bases between the two ends. Germline V CDR1 and CDR2: LNHDA, SQIVND (reference sequence). The CDR3 is 13 amino acids. CDR3 sequence reads: CASSPSRADTQYF. The DNA for the CDR3 is TGTGCCAGTAGTCCCTCCAGGGCGGATACGCAGTATTTT.

Here the CDR3 reads CAISEARTDNEKLFF. In nucleotides, the CDR3 is TGTGCCATCAGTGAGGCCAGGACAGATAATGAAAAACTGTTTTTT. The chain carries TRBV10-3 and TRBJ1-4; possible D gene TRBD1, 6 bases. Between the trimmed V and J ends, which lost 2 bases and 4 bases, there was a span of 11 bases. The CDR3 totals 15 residues. CDR1 and CDR2 from the germline V gene are ENHRY and SYGVKD.

Only one count was recorded for this clone. The CDR3, as DNA: TGTGCCAGCAGCTTAGTCGGGGTGGCTTTCTTT. It encodes CASSLVGVAFF. The V gene is TRBV7-9, the J gene TRBJ1-1; D gene unclear. The V end lost 1 base, the J end lost 11 bases, and 8 bases lay between the germline ends. The germline gives CDR1 SEHNR, CDR2 FQNEAQ (reference sequence). CDR3 length: 11 amino acids.

The chain joins TRBV27 to TRBJ2-1, with 12 bases lining up with TRBD2. Germline-derived CDR1 and CDR2 are MNHEY and SMNVEV (reference sequence). V lost 6 bases to trimming and J lost 2 bases; unmatched junction nucleotides: 17. The CDR3 is made up of 20 amino acids. As DNA, the CDR3 is TGTGCCAGCAGCCCCCTGGAGGGCCGCACTAGCGGGAGGCCCTACAATGAGCAGTTCTTC. Its translation: CASSPLEGRTSGRPYNEQFF.

V is TRBV14 and J is TRBJ2-1; D is possibly TRBD1 (6 bases). The CDR3 is 14 residues long. CDR1 and CDR2 (germline): SGHDN, FVKESK. Trimming left V 2 bases short and J 9 bases short, with 14 bases between. DNA of the CDR3: TGTGCCAGCAGCCAAATCACAGGGTTCACTGAGCAGTTCTTC. Amino acid sequence: CASSQITGFTEQFF.

The chain has TRBV2 and TRBJ1-1, with unresolved D. There are 12 residues in the CDR3. With 7 bases removed from V and 0 bases from J, the gap between germline ends came to 6 bases. Germline V gene sequence: CDR1 SNHLY, CDR2 FYNNEI. The CDR3 sequence: CASIQVNTEAFF. CDR3 coding DNA: TGTGCCAGCATCCAGGTGAACACTGAAGCTTTCTTT.

The rearrangement links TRBV4-1 to TRBJ1-3; D remains unclear. The germline gives CDR1 MGHRA, CDR2 YSYEKL. The CDR3 has 15 residues. V was shortened by 4 bases and J by 0 bases, with 10 bases between the two germline ends. The CDR3, as DNA: TGCGCCAGCAGCCTGGCGGGGTCCTCTGGAAACACCATATATTTT. Translating gives CASSLAGSSGNTIYF.

The chain is built from TRBV4-2 and TRBJ2-3; weak D call: TRBD1 (5 bases). Germline-derived CDR1 and CDR2 are LGHNA and YNFKEQ. CDR3 length: 17 residues. The V and J ends lost 3 bases and 3 bases respectively, with 19 bases between them. This CDR3 reads CASSQRQGYRTTDTQYF. DNA of the CDR3: TGTGCCAGCAGCCAGAGGCAGGGTTACAGGACGACAGATACGCAGTATTTT.

The chain is built from TRBV6-1 and TRBJ1-3, with 7 bases that match TRBD1. The CDR3 sequence is 15 residues long. The V gene's germline CDR1 is MNHNS and CDR2 SASEGT. J was trimmed by 2 bases and V by 5 bases; bases with no gene match: 6. CDR3 bases: TGTGCCAGCAGTAAAGACAGGGCCGCTGGAAACACCATATATTTT. Residues: CASSKDRAAGNTIYF.

The genes are TRBV15 and TRBJ1-5; D is possibly TRBD1 (6 bases). The CDR3 loop spans 17 amino acids. The germline V gene encodes CDR1 LNHNV and CDR2 YYDKDF (reference sequence). The ends were cut back, 0 bases at V and 0 bases at J, with 12 bases in the middle. The DNA of the CDR3 is TGTGCCACCAGCAGAGAACAGGGTGGTTATAGCAATCAGCCCCAGCATTTT. This encodes CATSREQGGYSNQPQHF.

The rearrangement links TRBV7-9 to TRBJ1-2; TRBD1 agrees at 9 bases. The V gene end was trimmed by 1 base and the J gene end by 0 bases; junction bases not matched to a gene: 6. This CDR3 is 17 amino acids long. Looked up from germline, CDR1 is SEHNR and CDR2 is FQNEAQ (reference sequence). This CDR3 is CASSLVFGDRANYGYTF. CDR3 nucleotides: TGTGCCAGCAGCTTAGTGTTTGGGGACAGGGCTAACTATGGCTACACCTTC.

This sequence joins TRBV27 and TRBJ2-3, with D tentatively TRBD1 (5 bases). Germline CDR1 reads MNHEY; CDR2 reads SMNVEV (reference sequence). The germline V and J ends were trimmed by 5 bases and 4 bases, with 19 bases remaining between them. The CDR3 covers 16 residues. The CDR3 sequence is CASSPLPPGISDTQYF. The CDR3 coding sequence is TGTGCCAGCAGTCCCCTCCCTCCAGGGATATCAGATACGCAGTATTTT.

CDR3 region: CAHSHGELFF. The CDR3 bases are TGTGCCCATAGCCACGGGGAGCTGTTTTTT. The chain joins TRBV11-3 to TRBJ2-2; D uncertain. Germline V lookup: CDR1 SGHNT, CDR2 YENEEA. The CDR3 contains 10 residues. Trimming left V 11 bases short and J 7 bases short, with 8 bases between.